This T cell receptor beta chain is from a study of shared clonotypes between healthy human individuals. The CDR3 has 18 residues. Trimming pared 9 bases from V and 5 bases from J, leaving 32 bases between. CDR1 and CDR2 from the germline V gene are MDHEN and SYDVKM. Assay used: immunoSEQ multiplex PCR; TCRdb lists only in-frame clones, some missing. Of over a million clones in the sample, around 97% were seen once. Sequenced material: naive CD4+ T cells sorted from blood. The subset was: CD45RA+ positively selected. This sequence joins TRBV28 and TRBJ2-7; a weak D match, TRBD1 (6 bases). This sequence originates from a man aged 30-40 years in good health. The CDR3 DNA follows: TGTGCCAGTGACACATACCCCAGACAGGACCCTTCCTACGACGAGCAGTACTTC. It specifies CASDTYPRQDPSYDEQYF.